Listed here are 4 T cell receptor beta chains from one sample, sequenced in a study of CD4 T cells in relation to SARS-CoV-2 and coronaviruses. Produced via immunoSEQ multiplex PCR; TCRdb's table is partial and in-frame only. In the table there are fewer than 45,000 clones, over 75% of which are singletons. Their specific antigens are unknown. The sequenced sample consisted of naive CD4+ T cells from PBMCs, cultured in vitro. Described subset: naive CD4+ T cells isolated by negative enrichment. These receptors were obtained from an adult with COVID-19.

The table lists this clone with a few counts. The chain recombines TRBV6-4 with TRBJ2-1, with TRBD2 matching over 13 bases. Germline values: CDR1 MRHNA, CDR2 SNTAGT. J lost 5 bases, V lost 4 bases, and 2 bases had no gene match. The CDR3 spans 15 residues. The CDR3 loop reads CASSAGTSGNNEQFF. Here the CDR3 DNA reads TGTGCCAGCAGTGCCGGGACTAGCGGGAACAATGAGCAGTTCTTC.

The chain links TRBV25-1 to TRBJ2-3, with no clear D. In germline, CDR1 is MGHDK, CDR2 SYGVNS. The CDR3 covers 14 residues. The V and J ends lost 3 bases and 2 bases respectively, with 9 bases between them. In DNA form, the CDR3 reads TGTGCCAGCAGTGATCCGCGGTTCACAGATACGCAGTATTTT. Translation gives CASSDPRFTDTQYF.

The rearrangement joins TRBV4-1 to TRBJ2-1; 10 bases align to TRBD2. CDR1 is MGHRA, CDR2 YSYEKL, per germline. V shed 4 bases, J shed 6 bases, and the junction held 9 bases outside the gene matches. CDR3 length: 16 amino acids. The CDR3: CASSPPRLAGPNEQFF. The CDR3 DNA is TGCGCCAGCAGCCCTCCTAGACTAGCGGGCCCCAATGAGCAGTTCTTC.

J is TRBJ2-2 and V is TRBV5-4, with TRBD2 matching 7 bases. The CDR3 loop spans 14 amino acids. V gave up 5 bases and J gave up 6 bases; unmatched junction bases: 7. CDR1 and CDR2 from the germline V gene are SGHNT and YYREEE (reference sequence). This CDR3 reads CASRTSPLPGELFF. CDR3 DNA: TGTGCCAGCAGGACTAGCCCCTTGCCCGGGGAGCTGTTTTTT.